The rows below give T cell receptor beta chains drawn from one sample of a study of radiation and T cells in renal cell carcinoma. Measured with immunoSEQ multiplex PCR; TCRdb has only the in-frame clones, and not every one. Of approximately 110,000 clones in the sample, approximately 78% were seen once. Specimen: blood, collected from a patient whose treatment included radiotherapy and nephrectomy. All receptors derive from a woman aged 60-75 years with renal cell carcinoma. Each CDR3 is given with its conserved first and last residue. D genes are given only for firm matches. For some rows the clone size is stated as once, few or many, or as a class when expanded; others skip it.

V,size,D,J,DNA,CDR3
TRBV28,once,TRBD1,TRBJ1-2,TGTGCCAGTCCTACCCTTCGGGACAGGGTTTTCTTC,CASPTLRDRVFF
TRBV19,.,.,TRBJ1-1,TGTGCCAGTAGTTTCCGTCCAGGACAGATAAACACTGAAGCTTTCTTT,CASSFRPGQINTEAFF
TRBV18,.,TRBD1,TRBJ1-2,TGTGCCAGCTCCAAGGGACAGATCTATGGCTACACCTTC,CASSKGQIYGYTF
TRBV29-1,once,TRBD1,TRBJ1-6,TGCAGCGTAAGGGACAGGGGTGATTCACCCCTCCACTTT,CSVRDRGDSPLHF
TRBV5-1,.,TRBD1,TRBJ1-2,TGCGCCAGCAGCTTACAGGGGGAGGGCTATGGCTACACCTTC,CASSLQGEGYGYTF
TRBV10-3,.,TRBD1,TRBJ2-7,TGTGCCATCAGTTGGGACAGGGAAGGCTACGAGCAGTACTTC,CAISWDREGYEQYF
TRBV9,.,.,TRBJ2-7,TGTGCCAGCAGCGTCCTAGGGGGGTACCACGAGCAGTACTTC,CASSVLGGYHEQYF
TRBV9,.,.,TRBJ1-1,TGTGCCAGCAGCGTAGGCCCCAGGGTGAACACTGAAGCTTTCTTT,CASSVGPRVNTEAFF
TRBV6-1,.,.,TRBJ1-2,TGTGCCAGCAGTGATGAAGCCGGGGCCACTAACTATGGCTACACCTTC,CASSDEAGATNYGYTF
TRBV2,.,.,TRBJ1-4,TGTGCCAGCCACAGGTCGGATGAAAAACTGTTTTTT,CASHRSDEKLFF
TRBV5-4,.,TRBD1,TRBJ1-2,TGTGCCAGCAGCTCTGGGACAGGGGGCGCGACCGGCTACACCTTC,CASSSGTGGATGYTF
TRBV19,.,TRBD2,TRBJ2-2,TGTGCCAGTAGCGATACTAGCGGGAACACCGGGGAGCTGTTTTTT,CASSDTSGNTGELFF
TRBV30,.,.,TRBJ1-1,TGTGCCTGGAGATTCGACGGCTGGACTGAAGCTTTCTTT,CAWRFDGWTEAFF
TRBV6-5,.,.,TRBJ2-6,.,CASSLEKAGANVLTF
TRBV7-2,.,.,TRBJ2-1,TGTGCCAGCAGCTTCCCAGCACAGGACAGCCTGCTATCCTACAATGAGCAGTTCTTC,CASSFPAQDSLLSYNEQFF
TRBV14,few,.,TRBJ2-1,TGTGCCAGCAGCCAAGATTGGAGCGTCCATGAGCAGTTCTTC,CASSQDWSVHEQFF
TRBV5-6,.,.,TRBJ1-4,TGTGCCAGCAGTTCGTACGGGGCATTAGAAAAACTGTTTTTT,CASSSYGALEKLFF
TRBV7-6,.,TRBD1,TRBJ2-7,TGTGCCAGCAGCTTAGGGGACAGGGGGTCCTACGAGCAGTACTTC,CASSLGDRGSYEQYF
TRBV10-1,few,.,TRBJ1-3,TGCGCCAGCAGTGAGGGATTGACCTCTGGAAACACCATATATTTT,CASSEGLTSGNTIYF
TRBV9,.,TRBD2,TRBJ2-3,TGTGCCAGCAGCGCTTCTAGCGGGGCTTACACAGATACGCAGTATTTT,CASSASSGAYTDTQYF
TRBV6-5,.,.,TRBJ1-1,TGTGCCAGCAGTTACTCAAGGGTGAACACTGAAGCTTTCTTT,CASSYSRVNTEAFF
TRBV6-5,.,.,TRBJ2-5,TGTGCCAGCAGTTCACTCCGGGACGAGGGGAAAGAGACCCAGTACTTC,CASSSLRDEGKETQYF
TRBV19,.,.,TRBJ2-2,TGTGCCTCGGGGAGATCGAACACCGGGGAGCTGTTTTTT,CASGRSNTGELFF
TRBV6-6,.,TRBD1,TRBJ1-5,TGTGCCAGCAGGAATACAGGGGTAAGCAATCAGCCCCAGCATTTT,CASRNTGVSNQPQHF
TRBV5-6,.,.,TRBJ1-5,TGTGCCAGCAGCTTGGATAGGAGCAATCAGCCCCAGCATTTT,CASSLDRSNQPQHF
TRBV18,.,TRBD1,TRBJ1-2,TGTGCCAGCTCACCACCGAATGGACAGGGGATCTATGGCTACACCTTC,CASSPPNGQGIYGYTF
TRBV6-6,.,TRBD1,TRBJ1-6,TGTGCCAGCAGTTACTCGGGACAGGGAAATTCACCCCTCCACTTT,CASSYSGQGNSPLHF
TRBV5-1,once,.,TRBJ1-4,TGCGCCAGCAGCATGGGGGTGCAGGGAGGTGAAAAACTGTTTTTT,CASSMGVQGGEKLFF
TRBV28,.,.,TRBJ2-7,TGTGCCAGCAGTTTATGGGGGCCAGCGCCCTACGAGCAGTACTTC,CASSLWGPAPYEQYF
TRBV7-3,few,.,TRBJ1-1,TGTGCCAGCAGCGAAGGCAGGGGTGTGACTGAAGCTTTCTTT,CASSEGRGVTEAFF
TRBV6-1,.,.,TRBJ1-1,TGTGCCAGCAGTCGCACAGATACTGAAGCTTTCTTT,CASSRTDTEAFF
TRBV7-3,.,.,TRBJ2-1,TGTGCCAGCAGTTATGGACGTGACAATGAGCAGTTCTTC,CASSYGRDNEQFF
TRBV21-1,.,.,TRBJ1-1,TGTGCCAGGGGACAGCTACTTAAGAACACTGAAGCTTTCTTT,CARGQLLKNTEAFF
TRBV19,.,.,TRBJ2-3,TGTGCCAGTAGTACCACTAGCACAGATACGCAGTATTTT,CASSTTSTDTQYF